These 23 T cell receptor beta chains came from one sample sequenced in a study of cytomegalovirus exposure and HLA in healthy donors. With 60 Vbeta and 13 Jbeta primers, the PCR was carried out. Some clones are missing from TCRdb's copy, which holds only in-frame ones; the method was immunoSEQ multiplex PCR. The data contain 150,000 to 200,000 clones, roughly 80% of them singletons. The sequenced sample consisted of PBMCs. The receptors originated from a male donor in good health and CMV-seronegative.

The J gene is TRBJ2-7, the V gene TRBV6-5, with unresolved D. Trimming shortened V by 0 bases and J by 6 bases, and 6 bases separated the two germline ends. CDR1 is MNHEY, CDR2 SVGAGI, per germline. This CDR3 has 12 amino acids. The CDR3 protein is CASSYSSGEQYF. The CDR3 DNA follows: TGTGCCAGCAGTTACTCGAGTGGCGAGCAGTACTTC.

The chain carries TRBV7-8 and TRBJ1-1; TRBD1 might be the D (6 bases). The V end lost 3 bases, the J end lost 5 bases, and 13 bases lay between the germline ends. Germline CDR1 and CDR2: SGHVS and FQNEAQ. The CDR3 consists of 14 residues. The CDR3 spells CASSFQQGGTEAFF. The CDR3, as DNA: TGTGCCAGCAGCTTTCAACAGGGAGGGACTGAAGCTTTCTTT.

The chain recombines TRBV27 with TRBJ2-1; 14 positions agree with TRBD2. V lost 3 bases to trimming and J lost 8 bases; unmatched junction nucleotides: 12. CDR1 is MNHEY and CDR2 is SMNVEV in the germline V gene (reference sequence). The CDR3 is 18 residues long. The CDR3 here is CASSLIRLAGGRMYEQFF. The CDR3 DNA follows: TGTGCCAGCAGTTTGATCCGACTAGCGGGGGGGCGAATGTATGAGCAGTTCTTC.

The chain has TRBV7-2 and TRBJ1-2, with D perhaps TRBD1 (6 bases). The CDR3 runs 13 residues. V shed 0 bases and J shed 10 bases, with 12 bases lying between them. Germline CDR1 and CDR2: SGHTA and FQGNSA. The DNA for the CDR3 is TGTGCCAGCAGCTTAGCGCGACAGGACCTCTACACCTTC. Translation gives CASSLARQDLYTF.

The V call is TRBV27, the J call TRBJ1-3; TRBD1 agrees at 9 bases. CDR1 and CDR2 (germline): MNHEY, SMNVEV (reference sequence). Unmatched junction bases numbered 4, after V lost 6 bases and J lost 4 bases. The CDR3 length is 14 residues. CDR3 coding DNA: TGTGCCAGCAGGAAACAGGGGGCGGGAAACACCATATATTTT. Encoded protein: CASRKQGAGNTIYF.

As concerns this clone: The junction and the germline gene differ at one end; a read error may be behind it. This rearrangement joins TRBV6-1 to TRBJ2-3; the match to TRBD2 covers 13 bases. The CDR3 contains 22 residues. Germline V gene data show CDR1 as MNHNS and CDR2 as SASEGT. The chain's CDR3 is CVSSERTSGGMFGPLSTDTQYF. The CDR3, as DNA: TGTGTCAGCAGTGAAAGGACTAGCGGGGGTATGTTCGGGCCTCTGTCCACAGATACGCAGTACTTT.

The chain uses TRBV4-2 and TRBJ2-5, with 10 nucleotides matching TRBD2. This CDR3 spans 15 amino acids. Looked up from germline, CDR1 is LGHNA and CDR2 is YNFKEQ. V was clipped by 4 bases and J by 5 bases; unmatched bases: 7. The CDR3 reads CASSPVAGGGETQYF. The DNA for the CDR3 is TGTGCCAGCAGCCCTGTAGCGGGAGGAGGGGAGACCCAGTACTTC.

This clone was detected once. The chain employs TRBV4-2 and TRBJ2-1; tentative D call: TRBD2 (5 bases). Germline V gene sequence: CDR1 LGHNA, CDR2 YNFKEQ. Deletions cut 0 bases from V and 9 bases from J, with 18 bases between. The CDR3 spans 16 residues. Here the CDR3 DNA reads TGTGCCAGCAGCCAAGATTGGGAGAGCCCCACATTTGAGCAGTTCTTC. Its protein product is CASSQDWESPTFEQFF.

The chain employs TRBV30 and TRBJ2-3, with 7 bases matching TRBD2. Germline V lookup: CDR1 GTSNPN, CDR2 SVGIG (reference sequence). J gave up 3 bases and V 4 bases, and 10 bases lay outside the gene matches. CDR3 length: 15 residues. CDR3 loop: CAWILREFGTDTQYF. CDR3 DNA sequence: TGTGCCTGGATACTGCGGGAGTTCGGGACAGATACGCAGTATTTT.

There are a few counts of this clone. The chain links TRBV11-2 to TRBJ2-4; maybe TRBD2 (5 bases). CDR3 size: 17 residues. Germline V gene lookup returns CDR1 SGHAT and CDR2 FQNNGV. V was clipped by 0 bases and J by 0 bases, with 12 bases between them. CDR3 sequence reads: CASSLESGLGAKNIQYF. The CDR3 bases are TGTGCCAGCAGCTTAGAGTCGGGGTTGGGAGCCAAAAACATTCAGTACTTC.

The chain links TRBV2 to TRBJ2-7; the match to TRBD2 covers 11 bases. Germline values: CDR1 SNHLY, CDR2 FYNNEI. CDR3 length: 14 residues. J lost 6 bases, V lost 4 bases, and 5 bases had no gene match. The CDR3 nucleotides read TGTGCCAGCAGTGTGACTAGCGGGACGTCCGAGCAGTACTTC. Its protein is CASSVTSGTSEQYF.

The rearrangement joins TRBV6-1 to TRBJ2-3; TRBD1 aligns across 8 bases. Germline CDR1 and CDR2: MNHNS and SASEGT. Trimming cost V 11 bases and J 6 bases; bases outside gene matches: 7. This CDR3 has 12 residues. This chain's CDR3 is CALLDRVDTQYF. Here the CDR3 DNA reads TGTGCCTTATTGGACAGGGTTGATACGCAGTATTTT.

The chain combines TRBV4-2 with TRBJ2-7; possibly TRBD1 for D (6 bases). V was pared by 1 base and J by 0 bases, with 13 bases between. CDR1 and CDR2 from the germline V gene are LGHNA and YNFKEQ. This CDR3 has 16 amino acids. This CDR3 is CASSQVGGSSSYEQYF. The CDR3 DNA reads TGTGCCAGCAGCCAAGTTGGGGGCTCCAGCTCCTACGAGCAGTACTTC.

The chain recombines TRBV9 with TRBJ1-5; D may be TRBD1 (5 bases). Between the trimmed V and J ends, which lost 2 bases and 3 bases, there was a span of 9 bases. The CDR3 is 14 residues long. Germline-derived CDR1 and CDR2 are SGDLS and YYNGEE. CDR3 sequence reads: CASSVGQVNQPQHF. CDR3 in DNA: TGTGCCAGCAGCGTCGGACAAGTCAATCAGCCCCAGCATTTT.

CDR3 sequence reads: CASSDSIDNNEQFF. As DNA, the CDR3 is TGTGCCAGCAGTGACTCGATTGACAACAATGAGCAGTTCTTC. The V call is TRBV6-4, the J call TRBJ2-1; D call uncertain. V was trimmed by 0 bases and J by 5 bases, leaving 8 bases between them. CDR1 and CDR2 (germline): MRHNA, SNTAGT. The CDR3 covers 14 residues.

The chain is built from TRBV7-9 and TRBJ2-2; the match to TRBD1 covers 7 bases. Germline CDR1 SEHNR, CDR2 FQNEAQ (reference sequence). The junction had 6 bases not matched to a gene; V was cut back by 2 bases and J by 6 bases. The CDR3 sequence is 15 residues long. The CDR3 DNA reads TGTGCCAGCAGCTTAAGGGACAGCCGATCCGGGGAGCTGTTTTTT. Residues: CASSLRDSRSGELFF.

This clone was picked up a small number of times. The chain carries TRBV9 and TRBJ1-2, with D tentatively TRBD1 (5 bases). The V and J ends lost 6 bases and 7 bases respectively, with 19 bases between them. CDR3 length: 14 residues. Germline CDR1 reads SGDLS; CDR2 reads YYNGEE. CDR3: CASTLNSGVGGYTF. CDR3 nucleotides: TGTGCCAGCACCTTGAATTCGGGGGTAGGTGGCTACACCTTC.

The rearrangement uses TRBV2 and TRBJ1-5; TRBD1 might be the D (6 bases). This CDR3 is built from 14 residues. CDR1 is SNHLY and CDR2 is FYNNEI in the germline V gene. V was trimmed by 3 bases and J by 6 bases, leaving 12 bases between them. For the CDR3, the DNA is TGTGCCAGCAGTGATGGGACAATTTCTCAGCCCCAGCATTTT. This codes for CASSDGTISQPQHF.

The chain links TRBV19 to TRBJ2-6; D remains ambiguous. V gave up 4 bases and J gave up 4 bases, with 14 bases separating them. CDR3 length: 16 residues. The V gene's germline CDR1 is LNHDA and CDR2 SQIVND (reference sequence). CDR3 DNA: TGTGCCAGTAGTAAGAACTTCCAGGCCGGGGCCAACGTCCTGACTTTC. Amino acid sequence: CASSKNFQAGANVLTF.

This clone was seen only a few times. V gene TRBV6-1 combines with J gene TRBJ2-7; D is possibly TRBD2 (6 bases). The CDR3 contains 14 residues. The V and J ends lost 3 bases and 3 bases respectively, with 12 bases between them. CDR1 and CDR2 from the germline V gene are MNHNS and SASEGT. The CDR3 reads CASSDIAASYEQYF. CDR3 DNA: TGTGCCAGCAGTGACATAGCGGCGAGCTACGAGCAGTACTTC.

The rearrangement uses TRBV5-1 and TRBJ2-3, with TRBD1 identical over 11 bases. This CDR3 region has 18 residues. Looked up from germline, CDR1 is SGHRS and CDR2 is YFSETQ. Trimming took 4 bases from V and 2 from J; bases not matched to a gene: 12. Here the CDR3 DNA reads TGCGCCAGCAGCCCGACCGGGACAGGGGGAGTTTACACAGATACGCAGTATTTT. Translating it yields CASSPTGTGGVYTDTQYF.

The V gene is TRBV4-3, the J gene TRBJ1-1; D gene unclear. The CDR3 sequence is 11 residues long. V was pared by 5 bases and J by 7 bases, with 8 bases between. Germline CDR1 and CDR2: LGHNA and YSLEER. The CDR3 DNA reads as TGCGCCAGCAGCTCGCGGTGTGAAGCTTTCTTT. Amino acids: CASSSRCEAFF.

This clone was picked up a small number of times. The chain's CDR3 is CASSLRFRGGSSYNEQFF. The CDR3 DNA reads as TGTGCCAGCAGTTTAAGGTTTCGGGGAGGGAGTTCCTACAATGAGCAGTTCTTC. The gene calls are TRBV27 and TRBJ2-1, with 7 bases identical to TRBD2. CDR3 length: 18 amino acids. Germline V gene sequence: CDR1 MNHEY, CDR2 SMNVEV (reference sequence). The J segment lost 1 base and the V segment lost 2 bases, leaving 11 bases of the junction unmatched.